One sample yielded the 6 T cell receptor beta chains listed below, sequenced in a study of blood T cell repertoires in COVID-19. Using immunoSEQ multiplex PCR, the repertoire was profiled, and TCRdb retains in-frame clones only, with some absent. This table has 270,000 or so clones, 80% to 90% appearing once. The sequenced sample consisted of PBMCs or T cells enriched from blood (not recorded which). These receptors were collected from a woman in her thirties with acute COVID-19.

Remarks on this clone: This same CDR3 is encoded by further DNA sequences in the sample. Here the CDR3 reads CASSLDRAYEQYF. The CDR3 nucleotides read TGTGCCAGCAGCTTGGACAGGGCCTACGAGCAGTACTTC. The V call is TRBV5-6, the J call TRBJ2-7, with D possibly TRBD1 on 6 matching bases. This CDR3 is 13 amino acids long. CDR1 and CDR2 from the germline V gene are SGHDT and YYEEEE. V lost 0 bases, J lost 2 bases, and 6 bases lay in between.

The J gene is TRBJ2-7, the V gene TRBV28; maybe TRBD2 (6 bases). The CDR3 loop spans 12 amino acids. Trimming cost V 5 bases and J 3 bases, with 8 bases left between them. CDR1 is MDHEN, CDR2 SYDVKM, per germline. CDR3 region: CASSPGGYEQYF. CDR3 bases: TGTGCCAGCAGTCCCGGGGGCTACGAGCAGTACTTC.

This clone was counted only a few times. A junction end diverges from the germline sequence, so it may reflect a read error. V is TRBV5-4 and J is TRBJ2-2; possible D gene TRBD2, 5 bases. CDR1 is SGHNT, CDR2 YYREEE, per germline (reference sequence). The CDR3 totals 16 residues. The CDR3 reads CASTRGLHSNTGELFF. The CDR3 DNA follows: TGTGCCAGCACCCGCGGGTTACATTCGAATACCGGGGAGCTGTTTTTT.

CDR3 coding DNA: TGTGCCAGCAGCAAGGGACTAGCGGGAGGGCAGGCTACGCAGTATTTT. It codes for CASSKGLAGGQATQYF. The rearrangement uses TRBV5-4 and TRBJ2-3, with 16 positions matching TRBD2. CDR3 length: 16 residues. Germline V gene lookup returns CDR1 SGHNT and CDR2 YYREEE (reference sequence). J was trimmed by 8 bases and V by 4 bases; bases with no gene match: 7.

The chain has TRBV18 and TRBJ1-2, with a possible D match to TRBD1 (5 bases). Germline loops: CDR1 KGHSH, CDR2 LQKENI. This CDR3 comprises 14 residues. V lost 0 bases, J lost 4 bases, and 9 bases lay in between. The CDR3 nucleotides are TGTGCCAGCTCACCACCGGGGGGGATCTATGGCTACACCTTC. Translated, it gives CASSPPGGIYGYTF.

The chain joins TRBV4-3 to TRBJ1-1; TRBD1 aligns across 9 bases. Germline V gene data show CDR1 as LGHNA and CDR2 as YSLEER. V lost 5 bases, J lost 5 bases, and 9 bases stayed unmatched. The CDR3 runs 15 residues. This CDR3 reads CASSTRDRAPTEAFF. The CDR3 DNA is TGCGCCAGCAGCACCCGGGACAGGGCACCTACTGAAGCTTTCTTT.